The 26 T cell receptor beta chains below were found in one sample sequenced in a study of T-cell reconstitution after alpha-beta-depleted transplantation in children. Overall study results and limits: Newly generated T cells supplied most T-cell counts and diversity one year post-transplant.

These receptors have no known antigen. Using unique molecular identifiers, the investigators prepared the TCRbeta library. From the PCR reads, TCRdb called clonotypes with MiXCR, one entry per CDR3 protein. The sample yields around 270,000 distinct CDR3 sequences, roughly 7.8% seen once. The sample in question was peripheral blood, obtained 360 days after TCRalphabeta/CD19-depleted stem cell transplant. Source of these receptors: a female patient under 10 years old who had a stem cell transplant for Fanconi anemia, so the T cells may come from the graft donor.

The chain has TRBV12-3 or TRBV12-4 and TRBJ1-2; 8 bases are a match to TRBD1. The CDR3 has 17 amino acids. Unmatched junction bases numbered 13, after V lost 6 bases and J lost 1 base. The DNA for the CDR3 is TGTGCCAGCAGCTACTTATTAAGACAGGGGAATAACTATGGCTACACCTTC. Protein sequence: CASSYLLRQGNNYGYTF.

In this sample, this clonotype turned up a few times. The genes are TRBV6-5 and TRBJ2-2; 8 bases are a match to TRBD2. CDR3 size: 15 residues. Germline V gene lookup returns CDR1 MNHEY and CDR2 SVGAGI. With V trimmed by 2 bases and J by 6 bases, 5 bases remained unmatched. The CDR3 loop is CASSYRGGQAGELFF. The CDR3 DNA reads TGTGCCAGCAGTTACCGGGGGGGCCAGGCCGGGGAGCTGTTTTTT.

In this sample, this clonotype turned up a few times. V gene TRBV24-1 combines with J gene TRBJ1-1; the D is unclear. V was clipped by 4 bases and J by 2 bases, with 7 bases between them. CDR1 and CDR2 (germline): KGHDR, SFDVKD. The CDR3 loop spans 13 amino acids. The CDR3 DNA follows: TGTGCCACCAGTGACCCCTATAACACTGAAGCTTTCTTT. It encodes CATSDPYNTEAFF.

The J gene is TRBJ1-5, the V gene TRBV2; 7 nucleotides line up with TRBD1. Germline-derived CDR1 and CDR2 are SNHLY and FYNNEI. Trimming removed 6 bases from V and 4 bases from J; junction bases left unmatched: 9. This CDR3 is 15 amino acids long. In nucleotides, the CDR3 is TGTGCCAGCAGAAACCTCAGGGGGGGAAATCAGCCCCAGCATTTT. Translated, it gives CASRNLRGGNQPQHF.

This clonotype was detected many times. The CDR3 sequence: CASSFGDRVGAEKLFF. CDR3 DNA: TGTGCCAGCAGTTTTGGGGACAGGGTAGGAGCGGAAAAACTGTTTTTT. The V call is TRBV12-3 or TRBV12-4, the J call TRBJ1-4, with 9 bases that match TRBD1. The CDR3 totals 16 residues. Trimming at V came to 3 bases and at J to 8 bases, leaving 10 bases not matched to a gene.

This clonotype was seen many times. The chain uses TRBV5-6 and TRBJ2-1; 8 positions agree with TRBD1. Per the germline V gene, CDR1 is SGHDT and CDR2 is YYEEEE. Trimming removed 7 bases from V and 9 bases from J; junction bases left unmatched: 6. This CDR3 is 12 amino acids long. CDR3 bases: TGTGCCAGCTTCAGGGGGCTGGCTGAGCAGTTCTTC. It yields the protein CASFRGLAEQFF.

This clonotype was counted ten times or more. The chain joins TRBV20-1 to TRBJ2-2; 12 bases agree with TRBD1. This CDR3 has 13 residues. Per the germline V gene, CDR1 is DFQATT and CDR2 is SNEGSKA (reference sequence). The CDR3 nucleotides read TGCAGACCCGGGACAGGGGGCGCCGGGGAGCTGTTTTTT. Translated, it gives CRPGTGGAGELFF.

This clonotype showed up many times. J is TRBJ2-7 and V is TRBV29-1; no reliable D call. The CDR3 runs 13 residues. V lost 7 bases and J 6 bases, leaving 19 bases between the germline ends. Germline V gene lookup returns CDR1 SQVTM and CDR2 ANQGSEA. CDR3 DNA sequence: TGCAGCGCTACCACGGTCCTTTTCTCCGAGCAGTACTTC. Translation gives CSATTVLFSEQYF.

This clonotype has ten or more counts. The rearrangement uses TRBV29-1 and TRBJ1-2, with 8 positions matching TRBD1. This CDR3 has 15 amino acids. After removal of 0 bases from V and 3 bases from J, the junction contained 6 bases not matched to a gene. Germline lookup yields CDR1 SQVTM and CDR2 ANQGSEA. The CDR3 DNA is TGCAGCGTTGAAGATGCGGGGACAGGATACTATGGCTACACCTTC. This gives the protein CSVEDAGTGYYGYTF.

This clonotype was recorded a few times. The CDR3 does not close with the conserved phenylalanine or tryptophan, likely indicating a read error. The DNA is left out, because the CDR3 cannot be placed on it with certainty; the CDR3 is given as TCRdb lists it. This chain connects TRBV20-1 to TRBJ1-2; the table assigns TRBD1, which was not confirmed against the DNA. Termini included, the CDR3 measures 11 amino acids. Germline loops: CDR1 DFQATT, CDR2 SNEGSKA (reference sequence). CDR3: CSATPGQSVFT.

Written as DNA, the CDR3 is TGTGCCAGTAGAACCGGGACAGGGTTCTACGAGCAGTACTTC. It encodes CASRTGTGFYEQYF. This chain uses TRBV2 with TRBJ2-7; 9 nucleotides agree with TRBD1. Losses at the gene ends were 9 bases for V and 3 bases for J; bases not matched to a gene: 9. This CDR3 contains 14 residues. CDR1 is SNHLY, CDR2 FYNNEI, per germline.

The table lists this clonotype with many counts. DNA for the CDR3: TGTGCCAGCAGCTCCCCGGGACTAGCGGGGGGTAGCTCCTACGAGCAGTACTTC. It yields the protein CASSSPGLAGGSSYEQYF. The J gene is TRBJ2-7, the V gene TRBV11-2, with TRBD2 matching 15 bases. This CDR3 comprises 18 residues. V was pared by 4 bases and J by 0 bases, with 7 bases of the junction left unmatched. Germline CDR1 is SGHAT and CDR2 is FQNNGV.

This clonotype was recorded many times. The J gene is TRBJ1-5, the V gene TRBV7-9; D is unresolved. Trimming shortened V by 5 bases and J by 9 bases, and 11 bases separated the two germline ends. Germline CDR1 and CDR2: SEHNR and FQNEAQ (reference sequence). This CDR3 is built from 12 residues. DNA of the CDR3: TGTGCCAGCAGCCCCCTAATTACGCCCCAGCATTTT. Amino acids: CASSPLITPQHF.

Many counts were recorded for this clonotype. The rearrangement uses TRBV9 and TRBJ2-5; TRBD1 agrees at 7 bases. The germline gives CDR1 SGDLS, CDR2 YYNGEE. The V and J ends lost 4 bases and 4 bases, in that order; junction bases with no gene match: 7. The CDR3 totals 14 residues. The CDR3 spells CASSSHRGPETQYF. Written as DNA, the CDR3 is TGTGCCAGCAGCTCTCACAGGGGTCCAGAGACCCAGTACTTC.

This clonotype was recorded at least ten times. This sequence joins TRBV4-2 and TRBJ1-2, with D unresolved. The V gene lost 6 bases and the J gene lost 2 bases, with 7 bases spanning the gap. The CDR3 sequence is 12 residues long. CDR1 LGHNA and CDR2 YNFKEQ come from the germline V gene. CDR3 bases: TGTGCCAGCAGAAAGGCCAACTATGGCTACACCTTC. This codes for CASRKANYGYTF.

This clonotype was counted at least ten times. The chain uses TRBV15 and TRBJ1-5; D is uncertain. Germline V gene lookup returns CDR1 LNHNV and CDR2 YYDKDF (reference sequence). With 0 bases removed from V and 0 bases from J, the gap between germline ends came to 12 bases. The CDR3 spans 17 residues. CDR3 sequence: CATSRDPADYSNQPQHF. CDR3 DNA sequence: TGTGCCACCAGCAGAGATCCGGCAGACTATAGCAATCAGCCCCAGCATTTT.

This clonotype was recorded many times. The V and J genes are TRBV6-5 and TRBJ2-1; weak D call: TRBD1 (5 bases). This CDR3 has 13 residues. Germline CDR1 and CDR2: MNHEY and SVGAGI. The germline V and J ends were trimmed by 5 bases and 5 bases, with 10 bases remaining between them. The CDR3 DNA reads as TGTGCCAGCAGTCGTGACAGCGACAATGAGCAGTTCTTC. This codes for CASSRDSDNEQFF.

This clonotype was detected ten times or more. The chain links TRBV12-3 or TRBV12-4 to TRBJ1-4, with D hard to call. Trimming removed 5 bases from V and 2 bases from J, with 18 bases in between. The CDR3 totals 17 residues. CDR3 sequence: CASSLRARDGTNEKLFF. In DNA, the CDR3 is TGTGCCAGCAGTCTCCGGGCCCGGGATGGGACTAATGAAAAACTGTTTTTT.

The chain combines TRBV14 with TRBJ2-3, with D unresolved. Deletions cut 0 bases from V and 2 bases from J, with 6 bases between. CDR3 size: 14 residues. CDR1 SGHDN and CDR2 FVKESK come from the germline V gene. The CDR3 DNA reads TGTGCCAGCAGCCAAGATTTATACACAGATACGCAGTATTTT. It translates to CASSQDLYTDTQYF.

This chain links TRBV5-1 with TRBJ1-1; 7 nucleotides line up with TRBD1. Germline V lookup: CDR1 SGHRS, CDR2 YFSETQ. J was trimmed by 6 bases and V by 4 bases; bases with no gene match: 9. The CDR3 is 14 amino acids. CDR3 region: CASSPRTGTPEAFF. The DNA of the CDR3 is TGCGCCAGCAGCCCGAGGACAGGAACCCCTGAAGCTTTCTTT.

V usage is TRBV7-6 and J usage is TRBJ1-3, with a weak D call TRBD1 (6 bases). With 2 bases removed from V and 4 bases from J, the gap between germline ends came to 15 bases. There are 16 residues in the CDR3. Germline CDR1 is SGHVS and CDR2 is FNYEAQ. The CDR3 DNA reads as TGTGCCAGCAGCTTAACCCAGGCAGGGGTGGGAAACACCATATATTTT. It translates to CASSLTQAGVGNTIYF.

The J gene is TRBJ2-6, the V gene TRBV18, with 7 nucleotides matching TRBD1. The CDR3 totals 18 residues. CDR1 is KGHSH and CDR2 is LQKENI in the germline V gene. With 1 base clipped from V and 0 bases from J, the junction kept 6 bases outside the gene matches. CDR3 amino acids: CASSPLRDSFSGANVLTF. CDR3 bases: TGTGCCAGCTCACCACTACGGGACAGCTTCTCTGGGGCCAACGTCCTGACTTTC.

The rearrangement uses TRBV7-2 and TRBJ2-1, with 15 positions matching TRBD2. J gave up 9 bases and V 4 bases, and 10 bases lay outside the gene matches. CDR1 SGHTA and CDR2 FQGNSA come from the germline V gene. This CDR3 is 17 amino acids long. The CDR3 DNA follows: TGTGCCAGCAGCTCACCCGTGGGACTAGCGGGGGGCGGTGAGCAGTTCTTC. This codes for CASSSPVGLAGGGEQFF.

In its sample, this clonotype was seen many times. The chain carries TRBV20-1 and TRBJ2-7; 7 nucleotides align to TRBD1. The CDR3 length is 13 residues. J gave up 4 bases and V 3 bases, and 6 bases lay outside the gene matches. Germline lookup yields CDR1 DFQATT and CDR2 SNEGSKA (reference sequence). The CDR3 bases are TGCAGTGCTAGTTCCCCAGGGGGATACGAGCAGTACTTC. Translating it yields CSASSPGGYEQYF.

This clonotype was seen only a few times. DNA for the CDR3: TGTGCCAGCTCACCATACAACACTGAAGCTTTCTTT. The encoded protein is CASSPYNTEAFF. J is TRBJ1-1 and V is TRBV18; no reliable D call. The CDR3 consists of 12 residues. V lost 2 bases to trimming and J lost 2 bases, with 3 bases between them. Germline CDR1 reads KGHSH; CDR2 reads LQKENI. Full variable domain (outside the CDR3, taken from reference TRBV18 and TRBJ1-1): NAGVMQNPRHLVRRRGQEARLRCSPMKGHSHVYWYRQLPEEGLKFMVYLQKENIIDESGMPKERFSAEFPKEGPSILRIQQVVRGDSAAYFCASSPYNTEAFFGQGTRLTVV.

This clonotype was seen ten or more times. The V and J genes are TRBV7-2 and TRBJ2-2; D is unresolved. Germline loops: CDR1 SGHTA, CDR2 FQGNSA. The CDR3 spans 13 residues. Trimming removed 4 bases at V and 4 bases at J, with 7 bases between. The CDR3 nucleotides are TGTGCCAGCAGCTCAGACGCCACCGGGGAGCTGTTTTTT. Translated: CASSSDATGELFF. The full variable domain, with the rest looked up from reference TRBV7-2 and TRBJ2-2, is GAGVSQSPSNKVTEKGKDVELRCDPISGHTALYWYRQSLGQGLEFLIYFQGNSAPDKSGLPSDRFSAERTGGSVSTLTIQRTQQEDSAVYLCASSSDATGELFFGEGSRLTVL.